Listed below are T cell receptor beta chains from one sample, sequenced in a study of neurological immune-mediated disorders. A single record per CDR3 protein comes from TCRdb applying MiXCR to the 5' RACE reads. Of 65,000 to 70,000 distinct CDR3 sequences in the sample, around 3.9% are singletons; the top ten hold 1% to 1.5%. Sequenced material: PBMCs. These receptors originate from a young man with multiple sclerosis. The CDR3 runs from the conserved cysteine through the conserved F or W. The D gene is left open where the match is weak. Part of the rows lack a size; the others show once, few, many or a class for expanded clones.

j_call: TRBJ2-2; v_call: TRBV5-1; d_call: -; clone_size: many; cdr3_aa: CASSFLDRNTGELFF; cdr3_nt: TGCGCCAGCAGCTTTCTGGACCGGAACACCGGGGAGCTGTTTTTT
j_call: TRBJ2-2; v_call: TRBV6-1; d_call: TRBD1; clone_size: -; cdr3_aa: CASSVQGFDGELFF; cdr3_nt: TGTGCCAGCAGTGTACAGGGGTTTGACGGGGAGCTGTTTTTT
j_call: TRBJ2-7; v_call: TRBV9; d_call: -; clone_size: many; cdr3_aa: CASSVAGRDEQYF; cdr3_nt: TGTGCCAGCAGCGTAGCCGGGCGCGACGAGCAGTACTTC
j_call: TRBJ2-5; v_call: TRBV6-2/TRBV6-3; d_call: TRBD1; clone_size: -; cdr3_aa: CASSLMGQGQETQYF; cdr3_nt: TGTGCCAGCAGCCTAATGGGACAGGGACAAGAGACCCAGTACTTC
j_call: TRBJ2-5; v_call: TRBV7-6; d_call: TRBD2; clone_size: many; cdr3_aa: CASSLLASGQETQYF; cdr3_nt: TGTGCCAGCAGCTTACTGGCTAGCGGACAAGAGACCCAGTACTTC
j_call: TRBJ1-2; v_call: TRBV6-5; d_call: TRBD1; clone_size: many; cdr3_aa: CASRRDSNYGYTF; cdr3_nt: TGTGCCAGCAGGCGGGACAGTAACTATGGCTACACCTTC
j_call: TRBJ1-1; v_call: TRBV29-1; d_call: -; clone_size: many; cdr3_aa: CSPSCITEAFF; cdr3_nt: TGCAGCCCCAGTTGCATCACTGAAGCTTTCTTT
j_call: TRBJ1-5; v_call: TRBV20-1; d_call: TRBD1; clone_size: many; cdr3_aa: CSAREAQGDQPQHF; cdr3_nt: TGCAGTGCTAGAGAGGCTCAGGGGGATCAGCCCCAGCATTTT
j_call: TRBJ2-2; v_call: TRBV11-1; d_call: -; clone_size: -; cdr3_aa: CASSFFGAGELFF; cdr3_nt: TGTGCCAGCAGCTTTTTCGGAGCCGGGGAGCTGTTTTTT
j_call: TRBJ2-3; v_call: TRBV6-2/TRBV6-3; d_call: -; clone_size: many; cdr3_aa: CASSYLSKTGDTQYF; cdr3_nt: TGTGCCAGCAGTTATTTATCCAAGACCGGGGATACGCAGTATTTT
j_call: TRBJ1-1; v_call: TRBV5-1; d_call: TRBD1; clone_size: many; cdr3_aa: CASSYVGQGSTEAFF; cdr3_nt: TGCGCCAGCAGCTACGTGGGACAGGGGAGCACTGAAGCTTTCTTT
j_call: TRBJ1-5; v_call: TRBV20-1; d_call: TRBD1; clone_size: many; cdr3_aa: CSASAGTGGNQPQHF; cdr3_nt: TGCAGTGCTAGCGCCGGGACAGGGGGCAATCAGCCCCAGCATTTT
j_call: TRBJ2-4; v_call: TRBV7-6; d_call: TRBD2; clone_size: many; cdr3_aa: CASSLETSGRENIQYF; cdr3_nt: TGTGCCAGCAGCTTGGAGACTAGCGGGAGGGAGAACATTCAGTACTTC
j_call: TRBJ2-1; v_call: TRBV7-2; d_call: TRBD2; clone_size: many; cdr3_aa: CASSLAGGPAGGFLEQFF; cdr3_nt: TGTGCCAGCAGCTTAGCAGGAGGACCGGCGGGGGGGTTTCTTGAGCAGTTCTTC
j_call: TRBJ1-4; v_call: TRBV20-1; d_call: -; clone_size: many; cdr3_aa: CSASAGVTNEKLFF; cdr3_nt: TGCAGTGCTAGTGCGGGGGTTACTAATGAAAAACTGTTTTTT
j_call: TRBJ2-5; v_call: TRBV5-1; d_call: -; clone_size: many; cdr3_aa: CASSLAGQGKETQYF; cdr3_nt: TGCGCCAGCAGCTTGGCAGGGCAGGGGAAAGAGACCCAGTACTTC
j_call: TRBJ1-1; v_call: TRBV5-1; d_call: TRBD1; clone_size: many; cdr3_aa: CASSPGQPARNTEAFF; cdr3_nt: TGCGCCAGCAGCCCGGGACAGCCGGCAAGAAACACTGAAGCTTTCTTT
j_call: TRBJ2-6; v_call: TRBV7-6; d_call: -; clone_size: many; cdr3_aa: CASSLWTQPFAGANVLTF; cdr3_nt: TGTGCCAGCAGCTTATGGACACAACCCTTTGCTGGGGCCAACGTCCTGACTTTC
j_call: TRBJ2-7; v_call: TRBV5-6; d_call: TRBD2; clone_size: many; cdr3_aa: CASSLSGGTTGEQYF; cdr3_nt: TGTGCCAGCAGCTTGTCGGGAGGCACTACGGGGGAGCAGTACTTC
j_call: TRBJ1-1; v_call: TRBV10-3; d_call: -; clone_size: many; cdr3_aa: CAIRRGDTEAFF; cdr3_nt: TGTGCCATCCGTAGGGGCGACACTGAAGCTTTCTTT
j_call: TRBJ2-7; v_call: TRBV5-6; d_call: -; clone_size: many; cdr3_aa: CASTLGPFEQYF; cdr3_nt: TGTGCCAGCACCTTAGGCCCGTTCGAGCAGTACTTC
j_call: TRBJ2-7; v_call: TRBV7-9; d_call: -; clone_size: many; cdr3_aa: CASSPAGTSLSYEQYF; cdr3_nt: TGTGCCAGCAGCCCCGCCGGGACCAGTCTCTCCTACGAGCAGTACTTC
j_call: TRBJ2-5; v_call: TRBV5-1; d_call: TRBD1; clone_size: many; cdr3_aa: CASRERDRMSGTQYF; cdr3_nt: TGCGCCAGCAGGGAAAGGGACAGGATGTCTGGGACCCAGTACTTC
j_call: TRBJ1-5; v_call: TRBV5-1; d_call: -; clone_size: many; cdr3_aa: CASSLGAGNQPQHF; cdr3_nt: TGCGCCAGCAGCTTGGGGGCGGGGAATCAGCCCCAGCATTTT
j_call: TRBJ2-3; v_call: TRBV5-1; d_call: -; clone_size: many; cdr3_aa: CASSLQDTSTDTQYF; cdr3_nt: TGCGCCAGCAGCTTACAGGATACTAGCACAGATACGCAGTATTTT
j_call: TRBJ2-1; v_call: TRBV20-1; d_call: TRBD2; clone_size: many; cdr3_aa: CSAPISGGATGLYYNEQFF; cdr3_nt: TGCAGTGCTCCTATTAGCGGGGGGGCTACGGGACTATACTACAATGAGCAGTTCTTC
j_call: TRBJ1-2; v_call: TRBV20-1; d_call: -; clone_size: many; cdr3_aa: CSARPGGSGYTF; cdr3_nt: TGCAGTGCTAGGCCCGGAGGGTCCGGCTACACCTTC
j_call: TRBJ1-5; v_call: TRBV12-3/TRBV12-4; d_call: -; clone_size: many; cdr3_aa: CASSQYRNSNQPQHF; cdr3_nt: TGTGCCAGCAGCCAATACAGGAACAGCAATCAGCCCCAGCATTTT
j_call: TRBJ2-7; v_call: TRBV27; d_call: -; clone_size: many; cdr3_aa: CASSWQGSYEQYF; cdr3_nt: TGTGCCAGCAGTTGGCAGGGCTCCTACGAGCAGTACTTC
j_call: TRBJ2-2; v_call: TRBV7-2; d_call: TRBD1; clone_size: many; cdr3_aa: CASSPTGGPGELFF; cdr3_nt: TGTGCCAGCAGCCCCACAGGGGGGCCCGGGGAGCTGTTTTTT
j_call: TRBJ2-3; v_call: TRBV12-5; d_call: -; clone_size: many; cdr3_aa: CASGLQRTSTDTQYF; cdr3_nt: TGTGCTAGTGGTTTACAGAGGACTAGCACAGATACGCAGTATTTT
j_call: TRBJ2-2; v_call: TRBV6-6; d_call: -; clone_size: many; cdr3_aa: CASLSGTGANTGELFF; cdr3_nt: TGTGCCAGCCTAAGCGGGACAGGCGCGAACACCGGGGAGCTGTTTTTT
j_call: TRBJ1-6; v_call: TRBV5-6; d_call: -; clone_size: many; cdr3_aa: CASRVAGVYSPLHF; cdr3_nt: TGTGCCAGCAGGGTGGCGGGGGTCTATTCACCCCTCCACTTT
j_call: TRBJ1-1; v_call: TRBV5-5; d_call: -; clone_size: many; cdr3_aa: CASSPRFDGNTEAFF; cdr3_nt: TGTGCCAGCAGCCCCAGATTTGACGGGAACACTGAAGCTTTCTTT
j_call: TRBJ1-2; v_call: TRBV2; d_call: -; clone_size: many; cdr3_aa: CASSEESGPYTF; cdr3_nt: TGTGCCAGCAGTGAAGAGAGTGGCCCTTACACCTTC
j_call: TRBJ2-2; v_call: TRBV20-1; d_call: TRBD1; clone_size: many; cdr3_aa: CSARDIDRGLTGELFF; cdr3_nt: TGCAGTGCTAGAGATATTGACAGGGGGCTCACCGGGGAGCTGTTTTTT
j_call: TRBJ2-7; v_call: TRBV5-1; d_call: -; clone_size: many; cdr3_aa: CASSLDVRGSYEQYF; cdr3_nt: TGCGCCAGCAGCCTGGACGTACGTGGGTCCTACGAGCAGTACTTC
j_call: TRBJ1-6; v_call: TRBV5-6; d_call: TRBD1; clone_size: many; cdr3_aa: CASSLSPGGFSPLHF; cdr3_nt: TGTGCCAGCAGCTTGTCGCCAGGGGGATTCTCACCCCTCCACTTT
j_call: TRBJ1-5; v_call: TRBV3-1; d_call: -; clone_size: -; cdr3_aa: CASSQVGDQPQHF; cdr3_nt: TGTGCCAGCAGCCAAGTCGGCGATCAGCCCCAGCATTTT
j_call: TRBJ1-3; v_call: TRBV5-1; d_call: -; clone_size: many; cdr3_aa: CASSLGQRNTIYF; cdr3_nt: TGCGCCAGCAGCTTGGGTCAGAGAAACACCATATATTTT
j_call: TRBJ2-1; v_call: TRBV6-2/TRBV6-3; d_call: TRBD2; clone_size: many; cdr3_aa: CASSPRGTSSYNEQFF; cdr3_nt: TGTGCCAGCAGCCCTCGTGGGACTAGCTCATACAATGAGCAGTTCTTC
j_call: TRBJ1-5; v_call: TRBV6-6; d_call: TRBD1; clone_size: many; cdr3_aa: CASSHEGATRNQPQHF; cdr3_nt: TGTGCCAGCAGTCACGAGGGGGCCACTAGGAATCAGCCCCAGCATTTT
j_call: TRBJ1-2; v_call: TRBV11-2; d_call: -; clone_size: many; cdr3_aa: CASSWTDSSNYGYTF; cdr3_nt: TGTGCCAGCAGCTGGACGGACAGCAGTAACTATGGCTACACCTTC
j_call: TRBJ1-2; v_call: TRBV12-3/TRBV12-4; d_call: -; clone_size: many; cdr3_aa: CASSTPGRLGLYGYTF; cdr3_nt: TGTGCCAGCAGTACCCCTGGCAGGTTGGGACTCTATGGCTACACCTTC
j_call: TRBJ2-7; v_call: TRBV5-1; d_call: TRBD1; clone_size: many; cdr3_aa: CASSLGTGDRAISGEQYF; cdr3_nt: TGCGCCAGCAGCTTGGGGACCGGGGACAGGGCAATTTCCGGCGAGCAGTACTTC
j_call: TRBJ2-3; v_call: TRBV20-1; d_call: TRBD2; clone_size: many; cdr3_aa: CSADISGGRSTDTQYF; cdr3_nt: TGCAGTGCTGATATTAGCGGGGGGCGAAGCACAGATACGCAGTATTTT
j_call: TRBJ2-4; v_call: TRBV3-1; d_call: -; clone_size: many; cdr3_aa: CASSPGNIQYF; cdr3_nt: TGTGCCAGCAGTCCCGGGAACATTCAGTACTTC
j_call: TRBJ1-5; v_call: TRBV12-3/TRBV12-4; d_call: TRBD1; clone_size: many; cdr3_aa: CASRWTGGDQPQHF; cdr3_nt: TGTGCCAGCAGGTGGACAGGGGGCGACCAGCCCCAGCATTTT
j_call: TRBJ2-2; v_call: TRBV12-3/TRBV12-4; d_call: TRBD2; clone_size: many; cdr3_aa: CASGSGGHTGELFF; cdr3_nt: TGTGCCAGCGGGAGCGGGGGTCATACCGGGGAGCTGTTTTTT
j_call: TRBJ2-1; v_call: TRBV6-2/TRBV6-3; d_call: -; clone_size: many; cdr3_aa: CASSYSGSAVVQFF; cdr3_nt: TGTGCCAGCAGTTACTCGGGTAGCGCGGTGGTGCAGTTCTTC
j_call: TRBJ2-1; v_call: TRBV7-9; d_call: TRBD1; clone_size: many; cdr3_aa: CASSLDHRGIRYNEQFF; cdr3_nt: TGTGCCAGCAGCTTAGACCACAGGGGGATCCGGTACAATGAGCAGTTCTTC
j_call: TRBJ2-1; v_call: TRBV5-1; d_call: TRBD2; clone_size: many; cdr3_aa: CASSPESGGAHNEQFF; cdr3_nt: TGCGCCAGCAGCCCAGAGAGCGGGGGGGCCCACAATGAGCAGTTCTTC
j_call: TRBJ2-7; v_call: TRBV3-1; d_call: -; clone_size: many; cdr3_aa: CASSQGTLNEQYF; cdr3_nt: TGTGCCAGCAGCCAAGGGACATTGAACGAGCAGTACTTC